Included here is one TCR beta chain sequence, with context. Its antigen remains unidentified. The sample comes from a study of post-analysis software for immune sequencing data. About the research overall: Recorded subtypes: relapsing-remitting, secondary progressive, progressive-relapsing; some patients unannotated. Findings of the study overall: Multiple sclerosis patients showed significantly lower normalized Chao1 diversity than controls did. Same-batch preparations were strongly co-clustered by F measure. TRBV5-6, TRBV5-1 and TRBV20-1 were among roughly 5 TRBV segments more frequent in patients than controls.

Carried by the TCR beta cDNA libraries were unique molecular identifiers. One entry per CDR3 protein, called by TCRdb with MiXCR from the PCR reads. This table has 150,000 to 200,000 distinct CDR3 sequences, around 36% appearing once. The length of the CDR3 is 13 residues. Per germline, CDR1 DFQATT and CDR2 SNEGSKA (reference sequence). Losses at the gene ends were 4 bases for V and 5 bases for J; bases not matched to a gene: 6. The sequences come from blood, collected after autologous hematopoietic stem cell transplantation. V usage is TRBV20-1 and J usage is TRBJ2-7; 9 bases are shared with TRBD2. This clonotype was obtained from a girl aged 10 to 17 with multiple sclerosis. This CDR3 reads CSAIAGVEDEQYF. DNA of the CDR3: TGCAGTGCTATAGCGGGAGTAGAGGACGAGCAGTACTTC.